The 13 T cell receptor beta chains listed next were all sequenced from one sample in a study. Each CDR3 protein is one row after TCRdb ran MiXCR on the RT-PCR reads. The sample lists hundreds of thousands of distinct CDR3 sequences, approximately 14% occurring once. The sequencing input was memory CD4+ T cells from blood. All receptors come from a female donor in good health, serving as a healthy control.

This clonotype came up many times. The chain employs TRBV12-3 or TRBV12-4 and TRBJ2-5, with 8 bases lining up with TRBD2. The trim removed 6 bases at V and 4 bases at J, leaving 22 bases unmatched. The CDR3 is made up of 19 amino acids. The CDR3 sequence: CASSLRGHIDRTSRETQYF. CDR3 coding DNA: TGTGCCAGCAGCCTGCGCGGACATATCGACCGGACTAGCAGAGAGACCCAGTACTTC.

This clonotype was recorded at least ten times. CDR3 in DNA: TGCAGCGTTGAACTCCTACAGGGTTTGGTCGCAGAGACCCAGTACTTC. Its protein product is CSVELLQGLVAETQYF. The J gene is TRBJ2-5, the V gene TRBV29-1, with D tentatively TRBD1 (6 bases). This CDR3 is built from 16 residues. In germline, CDR1 is SQVTM, CDR2 ANQGSEA. Trimming left V 2 bases short and J 4 bases short, with 20 bases between.

This sequence joins TRBV5-1 and TRBJ1-4; 9 nucleotides match TRBD1. Germline V gene sequence: CDR1 SGHRS, CDR2 YFSETQ. The CDR3 is made up of 20 amino acids. J was trimmed by 3 bases and V by 4 bases; bases with no gene match: 19. The CDR3 DNA is TGCGCCAGCAGCGGAACGAGAACCGGGACAGGGACGGTTTCTAATGAAAAACTGTTTTTT. Translated, it gives CASSGTRTGTGTVSNEKLFF. Based on the CDR3 plus reference TRBV5-1 and TRBJ1-4, the full variable domain is KAGVTQTPRYLIKTRGQQVTLSCSPISGHRSVSWYQQTPGQGLQFLFEYFSETQRNKGNFPGRFSGRQFSNSRSEMNVSTLELGDSALYLCASSGTRTGTGTVSNEKLFFGSGTQLSVL.

The sample holds a few counts of this clonotype. The chain uses TRBV7-2 and TRBJ2-1, with a tentative D call TRBD2 (6 bases). The length of the CDR3 is 15 residues. Germline V gene data show CDR1 as SGHTA and CDR2 as FQGNSA. V was shortened by 5 bases and J by 8 bases, with 19 bases between the two germline ends. In DNA, the CDR3 is TGTGCCAGCAGCCTCCTAGCGTCCCGAGAGGATGAGCAGTTCTTC. This sequence encodes CASSLLASREDEQFF.

This clonotype was seen many times. The V gene is TRBV27, the J gene TRBJ2-7; D is undetermined. The germline CDR1 and CDR2 sequences are MNHEY and SMNVEV (reference sequence). This CDR3 contains 13 residues. V was cut by 3 bases and J by 5 bases, with 11 bases left in between. CDR3 bases: TGTGCCAGCAGTTTCCGGACCCTTGACGAGCAGTACTTC. Amino acids: CASSFRTLDEQYF.

Many counts were recorded for this clonotype. The chain combines TRBV20-1 with TRBJ2-7; 15 bases are shared with TRBD2. The length of the CDR3 is 15 residues. The trim removed 2 bases at V and 4 bases at J, leaving 3 bases unmatched. From germline, CDR1 is DFQATT and CDR2 SNEGSKA (reference sequence). The CDR3, as DNA: TGCAGTGCTAGACGTGGGACTAGCGGGAGGTACGAGCAGTACTTC. It yields the protein CSARRGTSGRYEQYF.

This clonotype was observed a handful of times. The chain links TRBV5-1 to TRBJ2-1; D remains ambiguous. Germline values: CDR1 SGHRS, CDR2 YFSETQ. V was pared by 6 bases and J by 15 bases, with 16 bases between. This CDR3 has 11 amino acids. The CDR3 protein is CASKATHGWFF. CDR3 nucleotides: TGCGCCAGCAAGGCCACTCATGGATGGTTCTTC.

The chain employs TRBV5-5 and TRBJ2-7; no clear D gene. The CDR3 is 15 residues long. Germline CDR1 reads SGHKS; CDR2 reads YYEKEE (reference sequence). Trimming removed 0 bases at V and 6 bases at J, with 16 bases between. CDR3 sequence (DNA): TGTGCCAGCAGCTTGGGCTTTTTGACTGGGGTCGAGCAGTACTTC. This translates into CASSLGFLTGVEQYF.

Ten or more counts support this clonotype. The chain carries TRBV12-3 or TRBV12-4 and TRBJ1-1; D is perhaps TRBD1 (5 bases). V shed 1 base and J shed 3 bases, with 9 bases lying between them. CDR3 length equals 14 residues. CDR3 coding DNA: TGTGCCAGCAGTTTAGTAGGCAGGGACACTGAAGCTTTCTTT. It translates to CASSLVGRDTEAFF.

This chain links TRBV3-1 with TRBJ1-4, with a weak D call TRBD1 (5 bases). The CDR3 covers 16 residues. V lost 0 bases, J lost 8 bases, and 16 bases lay in between. Germline V lookup: CDR1 LGHDT, CDR2 YNNKEL (reference sequence). CDR3 region: CASSQEWDAGGEKLFF. CDR3 nucleotides: TGTGCCAGCAGCCAAGAATGGGACGCTGGCGGGGAAAAACTGTTTTTT. Full variable domain (missing parts from reference TRBV3-1 and TRBJ1-4): DTAVSQTPKYLVTQMGNDKSIKCEQNLGHDTMYWYKQDSKKFLKIMFSYNNKELIINETVPNRFSPKSPDKAHLNLHINSLELGDSAVYFCASSQEWDAGGEKLFFGSGTQLSVL.

This rearrangement joins TRBV5-1 to TRBJ2-5, with D possibly being TRBD2 (8 bases). Germline V lookup: CDR1 SGHRS, CDR2 YFSETQ. The CDR3 has 15 residues. The V gene lost 3 bases and the J gene lost 5 bases, with 17 bases spanning the gap. The DNA of the CDR3 is TGCGCCAGCAGCTCGGGAGGGGGCGTTGGGGAGACCCAGTACTTC. This gives the protein CASSSGGGVGETQYF.

The chain has TRBV20-1 and TRBJ2-7; 7 bases map to TRBD1. This CDR3 spans 14 amino acids. After removal of 1 base from V and 3 bases from J, the junction contained 6 bases not matched to a gene. Germline V gives CDR1 DFQATT, CDR2 SNEGSKA (reference sequence). The DNA of the CDR3 is TGCAGTGCTAGAGTCCCGACAGGGAACTACGAGCAGTACTTC. It is translated as CSARVPTGNYEQYF.

The V and J genes are TRBV9 and TRBJ2-1, with no clear D. V lost 3 bases to trimming and J lost 12 bases, with 16 bases between them. The CDR3 length is 13 residues. Germline loops: CDR1 SGDLS, CDR2 YYNGEE. The CDR3 region is CASSGTEFTGQFF. CDR3 in DNA: TGTGCCAGCAGCGGCACAGAGTTCACTGGGCAGTTCTTC.